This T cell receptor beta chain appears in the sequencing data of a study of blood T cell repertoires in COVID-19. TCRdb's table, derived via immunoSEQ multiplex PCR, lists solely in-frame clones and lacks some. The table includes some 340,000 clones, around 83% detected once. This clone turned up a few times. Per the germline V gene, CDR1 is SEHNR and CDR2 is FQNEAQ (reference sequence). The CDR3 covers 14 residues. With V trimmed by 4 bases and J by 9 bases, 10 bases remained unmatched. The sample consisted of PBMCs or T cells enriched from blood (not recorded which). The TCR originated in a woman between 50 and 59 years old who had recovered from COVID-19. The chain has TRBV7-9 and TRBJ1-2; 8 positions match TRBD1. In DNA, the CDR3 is TGTGCCAGCAGCTCGACCCCGGACAGGGAGAGCTACACCTTC. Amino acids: CASSSTPDRESYTF.